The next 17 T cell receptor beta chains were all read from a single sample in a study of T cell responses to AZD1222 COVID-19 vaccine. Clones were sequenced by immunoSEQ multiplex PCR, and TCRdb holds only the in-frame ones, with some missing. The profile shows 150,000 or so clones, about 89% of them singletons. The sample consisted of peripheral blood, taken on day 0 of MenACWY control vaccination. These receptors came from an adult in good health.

The CDR3 bases are TGCAGCGCCGAGCATGTAGAGACCCAGTACTTC. Translated: CSAEHVETQYF. The genes are TRBV29-1 and TRBJ2-5, with D uncertain. The ends were cut back, 7 bases at V and 4 bases at J, with 10 bases in the middle. The CDR3 is 11 residues long. The germline gives CDR1 SQVTM, CDR2 ANQGSEA. The variable domain in full, completed from reference TRBV29-1 and TRBJ2-5, reads SAVISQKPSRDICQRGTSLTIQCQVDSQVTMMFWYRQQPGQSLTLIATANQGSEATYESGFVIDKFPISRPNLTFSTLTVSNMSPEDSSIYLCSAEHVETQYFGPGTRLLVL.

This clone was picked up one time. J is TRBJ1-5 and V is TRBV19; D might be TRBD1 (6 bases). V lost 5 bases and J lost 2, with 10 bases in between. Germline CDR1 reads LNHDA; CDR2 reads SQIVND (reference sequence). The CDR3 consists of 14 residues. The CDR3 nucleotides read TGTGCCAGTAGTTCCGGGGGCCGCAATCAGCCCCAGCATTTT. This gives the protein CASSSGGRNQPQHF.

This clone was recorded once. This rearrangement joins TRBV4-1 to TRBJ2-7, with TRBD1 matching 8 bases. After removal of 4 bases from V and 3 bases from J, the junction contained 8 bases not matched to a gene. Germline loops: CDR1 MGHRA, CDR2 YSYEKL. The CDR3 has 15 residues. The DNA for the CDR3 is TGCGCCAGCAGCCCCAGGGGGCTCTCGGGCTACGAGCAGTACTTC. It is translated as CASSPRGLSGYEQYF.

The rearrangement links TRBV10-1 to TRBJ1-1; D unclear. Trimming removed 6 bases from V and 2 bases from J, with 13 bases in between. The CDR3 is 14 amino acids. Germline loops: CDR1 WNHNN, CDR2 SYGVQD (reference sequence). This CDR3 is CASSPPGINTEAFF. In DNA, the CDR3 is TGCGCCAGCAGCCCCCCCGGGATAAACACTGAAGCTTTCTTT.

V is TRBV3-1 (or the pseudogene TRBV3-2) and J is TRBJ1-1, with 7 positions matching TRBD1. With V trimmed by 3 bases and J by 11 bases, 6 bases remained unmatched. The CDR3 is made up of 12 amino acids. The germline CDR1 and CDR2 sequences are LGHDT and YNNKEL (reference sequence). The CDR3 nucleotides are TGTGCCAGCAGCCAGAACAGGGGTCGTGCTTTCTTT. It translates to CASSQNRGRAFF.

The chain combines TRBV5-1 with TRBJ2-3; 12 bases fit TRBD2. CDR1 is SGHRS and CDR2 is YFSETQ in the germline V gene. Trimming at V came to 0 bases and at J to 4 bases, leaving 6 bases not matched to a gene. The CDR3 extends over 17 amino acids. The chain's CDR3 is CASSLGLAGAGSDTQYF. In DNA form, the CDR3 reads TGCGCCAGCAGCTTGGGACTAGCGGGAGCCGGGTCAGATACGCAGTATTTT.

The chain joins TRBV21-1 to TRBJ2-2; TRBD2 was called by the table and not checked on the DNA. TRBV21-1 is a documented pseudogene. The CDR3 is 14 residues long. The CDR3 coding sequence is TGTGCCAGCAGCATCTTACTAGCGGGCGGGGAGCTGTTTTTT. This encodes CASSILLAGGELFF.

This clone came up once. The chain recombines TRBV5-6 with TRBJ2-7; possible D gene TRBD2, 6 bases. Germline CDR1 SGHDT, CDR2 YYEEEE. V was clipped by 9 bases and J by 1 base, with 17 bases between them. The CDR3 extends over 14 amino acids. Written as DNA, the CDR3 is TGTGCCACCTCAAGGGGCGGGACTTCCTACGAGCAGTACTTC. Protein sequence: CATSRGGTSYEQYF.

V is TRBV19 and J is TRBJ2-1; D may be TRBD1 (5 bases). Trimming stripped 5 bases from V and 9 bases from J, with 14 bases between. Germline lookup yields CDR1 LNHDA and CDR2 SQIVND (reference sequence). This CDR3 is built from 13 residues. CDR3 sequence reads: CASSVTRTPEQFF. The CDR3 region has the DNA TGTGCCAGTAGTGTGACTCGGACACCTGAGCAGTTCTTC.

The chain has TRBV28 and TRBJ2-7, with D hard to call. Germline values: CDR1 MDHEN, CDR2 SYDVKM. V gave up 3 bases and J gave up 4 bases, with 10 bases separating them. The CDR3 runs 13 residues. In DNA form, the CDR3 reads TGTGCCAGCAGTTTGGGTCAGCCGTACGAGCAGTACTTC. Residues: CASSLGQPYEQYF.

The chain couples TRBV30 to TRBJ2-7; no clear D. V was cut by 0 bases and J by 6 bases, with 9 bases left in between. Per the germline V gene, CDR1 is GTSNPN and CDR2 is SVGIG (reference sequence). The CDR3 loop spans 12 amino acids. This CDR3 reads CAWSVAPSEQYF. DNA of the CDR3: TGTGCCTGGAGTGTCGCTCCCTCCGAGCAGTACTTC.

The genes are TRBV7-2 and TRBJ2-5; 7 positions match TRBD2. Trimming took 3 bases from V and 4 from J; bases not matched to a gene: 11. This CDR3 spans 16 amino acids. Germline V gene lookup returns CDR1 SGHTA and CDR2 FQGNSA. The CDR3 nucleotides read TGTGCCAGCAGCTTTCAAACCGGGACTACCGCAGAGACCCAGTACTTC. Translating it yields CASSFQTGTTAETQYF.

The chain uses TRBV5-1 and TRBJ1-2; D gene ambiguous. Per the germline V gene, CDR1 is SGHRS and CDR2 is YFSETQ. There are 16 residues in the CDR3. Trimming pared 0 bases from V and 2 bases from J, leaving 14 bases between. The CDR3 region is CASSLDGPAKNYGYTF. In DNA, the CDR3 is TGCGCCAGCAGCTTGGACGGTCCCGCGAAGAACTATGGCTACACCTTC. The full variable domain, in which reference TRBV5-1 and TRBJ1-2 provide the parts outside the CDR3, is KAGVTQTPRYLIKTRGQQVTLSCSPISGHRSVSWYQQTPGQGLQFLFEYFSETQRNKGNFPGRFSGRQFSNSRSEMNVSTLELGDSALYLCASSLDGPAKNYGYTFGSGTRLTVV.

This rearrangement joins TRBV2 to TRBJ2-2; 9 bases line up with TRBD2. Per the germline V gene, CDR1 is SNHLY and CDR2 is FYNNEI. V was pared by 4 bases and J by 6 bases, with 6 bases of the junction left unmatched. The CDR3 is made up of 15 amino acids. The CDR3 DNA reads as TGTGCCAGCAGTGCGGTAGCGGGGGTTCCCGGGGAGCTGTTTTTT. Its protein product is CASSAVAGVPGELFF.

In DNA, the CDR3 is TGTGCCAGCAGTGAACAGGACTACAGGGGATCCTATGGCTACACCTTC. It is translated as CASSEQDYRGSYGYTF. V gene TRBV2 combines with J gene TRBJ1-2; 7 bases line up with TRBD1. The V gene's germline CDR1 is SNHLY and CDR2 FYNNEI. The CDR3 consists of 16 residues. Germline trimming cut 2 bases from V and 4 bases from J; bases unmatched to any gene: 10.

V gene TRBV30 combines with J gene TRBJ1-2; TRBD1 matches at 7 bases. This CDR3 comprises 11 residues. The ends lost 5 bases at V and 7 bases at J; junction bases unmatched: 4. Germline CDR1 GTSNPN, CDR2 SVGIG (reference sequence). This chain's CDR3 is CAWGAGGGYTF. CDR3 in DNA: TGTGCCTGGGGGGCAGGGGGTGGCTACACCTTC.

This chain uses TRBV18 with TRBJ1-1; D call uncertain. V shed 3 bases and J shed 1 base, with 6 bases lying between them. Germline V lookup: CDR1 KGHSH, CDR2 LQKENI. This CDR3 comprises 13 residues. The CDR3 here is CASSPRENTEAFF. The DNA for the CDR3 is TGTGCCAGCTCACCTAGGGAGAACACTGAAGCTTTCTTT.